The sequence of this T cell receptor beta chain was determined in a study of response to subunit inactivated influenza vaccine. Overall study findings and caveats: There was a suggestion from the authors that each seasonal influenza vaccination recruits few new T cells.

MiXCR was run by TCRdb on the RT-PCR reads, yielding one entry per CDR3 protein. The table records under 500,000 distinct CDR3 sequences, approximately 11% of them present only once. This clonotype was seen ten or more times. Its antigen remains unidentified. V trimming: 0 bases; J trimming: 4 bases; junction bases outside the gene matches: 12. This CDR3 spans 18 amino acids. Germline V lookup: CDR1 SGHRS, CDR2 YFSETQ. The rearrangement uses TRBV5-1 and TRBJ2-1; TRBD2 matches at 8 bases. The input for sequencing was PBMCs from blood, taken roughly 45 days after vaccination. The origin of this receptor is a man aged 50 to 59 who received an inactivated influenza vaccine. The CDR3, as DNA: TGCGCCAGCAGCTTGGCTCGGGCTAGCGGGCCCCTGTACAATGAGCAGTTCTTC. Protein product: CASSLARASGPLYNEQFF.